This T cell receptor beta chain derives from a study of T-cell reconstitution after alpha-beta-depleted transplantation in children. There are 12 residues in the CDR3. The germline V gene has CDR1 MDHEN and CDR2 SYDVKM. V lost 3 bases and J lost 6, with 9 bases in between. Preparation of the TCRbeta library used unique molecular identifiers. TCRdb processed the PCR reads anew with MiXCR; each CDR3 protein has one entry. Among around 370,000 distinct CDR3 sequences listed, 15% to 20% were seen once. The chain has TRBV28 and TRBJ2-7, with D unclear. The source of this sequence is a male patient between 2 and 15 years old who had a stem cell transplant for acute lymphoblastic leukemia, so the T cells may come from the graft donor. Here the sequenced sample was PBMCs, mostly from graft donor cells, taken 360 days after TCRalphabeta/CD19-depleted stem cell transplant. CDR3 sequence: CASSFPRVEQYF. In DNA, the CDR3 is TGTGCCAGCAGTTTTCCCAGAGTCGAGCAGTACTTC.